The clone carrying this TCR beta chain appeared a single time. This sample is drawn from a study of blood T cell repertoires in COVID-19. The assay was immunoSEQ multiplex PCR, and TCRdb's table has in-frame clones only and misses some. The table lists roughly 200,000 clones, more than 70% of them singletons. The TCR was taken from a person aged 65 to 85 with COVID-19, enrolled during active disease. Sequencing was carried out using peripheral blood.

CDR3 nucleotide sequence: TGTGCCAGCAGCTTCCGTGGGACTAGCCATTCAGATACGCAGTATTTT. Translating gives CASSFRGTSHSDTQYF. The chain combines TRBV5-8 with TRBJ2-3, with 9 bases identical to TRBD2. The CDR3 covers 16 residues. From germline, CDR1 is SGHTS and CDR2 YDEGEE. Losses at the gene ends were 2 bases for V and 4 bases for J; bases not matched to a gene: 8.